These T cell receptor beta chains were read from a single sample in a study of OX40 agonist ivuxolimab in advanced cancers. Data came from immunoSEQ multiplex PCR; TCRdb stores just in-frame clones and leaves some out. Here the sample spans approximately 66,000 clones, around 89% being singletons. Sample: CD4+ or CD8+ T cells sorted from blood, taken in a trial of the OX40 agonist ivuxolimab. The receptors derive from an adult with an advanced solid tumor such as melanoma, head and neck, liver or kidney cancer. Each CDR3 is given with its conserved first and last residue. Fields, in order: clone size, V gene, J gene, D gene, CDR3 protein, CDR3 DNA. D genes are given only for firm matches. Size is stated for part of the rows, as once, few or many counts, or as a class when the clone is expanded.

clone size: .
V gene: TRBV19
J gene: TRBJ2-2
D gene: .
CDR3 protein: CASSIMNTGELFF
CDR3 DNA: TGTGCCAGTAGTATAATGAACACCGGGGAGCTGTTTTTT

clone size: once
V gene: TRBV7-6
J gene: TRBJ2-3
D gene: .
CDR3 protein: CASSSRVAEPYTDTQYF
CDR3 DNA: TGTGCCAGCAGCTCTCGGGTAGCCGAACCCTACACAGATACGCAGTATTTT

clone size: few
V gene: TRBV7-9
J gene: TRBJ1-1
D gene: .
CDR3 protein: CASSGTEAFF
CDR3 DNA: TGTGCCAGCTCGGGGACAGAAGCTTTCTTT

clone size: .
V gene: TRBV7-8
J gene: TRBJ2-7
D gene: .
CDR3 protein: CASSARGVTYEQYF
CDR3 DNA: TGTGCCAGCAGCGCGAGGGGGGTTACCTACGAGCAGTACTTC

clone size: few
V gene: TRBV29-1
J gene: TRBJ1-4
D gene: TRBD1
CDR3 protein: CSVTPGTGAREKLFF
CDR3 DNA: TGCAGCGTGACTCCCGGGACAGGGGCTAGAGAAAAACTGTTTTTT

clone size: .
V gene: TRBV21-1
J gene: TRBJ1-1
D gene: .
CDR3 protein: CASSKGAGTRQGAGEAFF
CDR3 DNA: TGTGCCAGCAGCAAAGGCGCAGGTACACGACAGGGGGCGGGTGAAGCTTTCTTT

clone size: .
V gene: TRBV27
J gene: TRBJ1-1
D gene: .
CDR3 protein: CASSLGDGLNTEAFF
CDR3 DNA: TGTGCCAGCAGTTTAGGGGACGGATTGAACACTGAAGCTTTCTTT

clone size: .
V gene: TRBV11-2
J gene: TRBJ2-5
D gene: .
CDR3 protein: CASSLALGRETQYF
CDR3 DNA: TGTGCCAGCAGCCTAGCACTAGGCCGAGAGACCCAGTACTTC

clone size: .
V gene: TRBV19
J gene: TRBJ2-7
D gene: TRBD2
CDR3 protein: CASSISREGHEQYF
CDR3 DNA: TGTGCCAGTAGTATTTCTAGGGAGGGGCACGAGCAGTACTTC

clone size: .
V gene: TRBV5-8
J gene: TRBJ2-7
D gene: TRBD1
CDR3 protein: CASSLPGTVYEQYF
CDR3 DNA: TGTGCCAGCAGCTTGCCCGGGACAGTCTACGAGCAGTACTTC

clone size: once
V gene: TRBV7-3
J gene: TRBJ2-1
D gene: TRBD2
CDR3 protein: CASSPIPLGASGSLGNEQFF
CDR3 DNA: TGTGCCAGCAGCCCTATCCCTCTCGGGGCTAGCGGGAGTCTGGGTAATGAGCAGTTCTTC

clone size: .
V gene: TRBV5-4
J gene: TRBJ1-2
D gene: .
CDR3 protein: CASSLSGGDGGYTF
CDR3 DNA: TGTGCCAGCAGCTTGAGCGGGGGAGACGGTGGCTACACCTTC

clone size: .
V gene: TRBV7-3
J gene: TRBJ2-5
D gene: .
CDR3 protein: CASSLGRTKETQYF
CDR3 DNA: TGTGCCAGCAGCTTAGGGCGGACCAAAGAGACCCAGTACTTC

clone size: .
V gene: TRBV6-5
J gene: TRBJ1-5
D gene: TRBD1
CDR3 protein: CASDRGVGNQPQHF
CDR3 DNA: TGTGCCAGCGACAGGGGAGTAGGCAATCAGCCCCAGCATTTT

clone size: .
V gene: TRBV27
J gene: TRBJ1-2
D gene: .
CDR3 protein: CASSLAYLTGIDGYTF
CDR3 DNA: TGTGCCAGCAGTCTCGCCTATTTAACAGGGATCGATGGCTACACCTTC

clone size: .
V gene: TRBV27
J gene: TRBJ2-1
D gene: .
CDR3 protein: CASSHFRDEQFF
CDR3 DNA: TGTGCCAGCTCCCACTTCAGGGATGAGCAGTTCTTC

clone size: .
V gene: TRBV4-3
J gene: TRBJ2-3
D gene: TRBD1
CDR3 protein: CASSQDRGNTDTQYF
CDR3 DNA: TGCGCCAGCAGCCAAGACAGGGGGAACACAGATACGCAGTATTTT

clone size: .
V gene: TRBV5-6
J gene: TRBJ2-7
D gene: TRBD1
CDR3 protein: CASSGGQGSYEQYF
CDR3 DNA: TGTGCCAGCAGCGGAGGACAGGGATCCTACGAGCAGTACTTC

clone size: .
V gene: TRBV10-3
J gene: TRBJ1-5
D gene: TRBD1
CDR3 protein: CAISDVLQGGNQPQHF
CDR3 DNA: TGTGCCATCAGTGACGTTCTACAGGGGGGCAATCAGCCCCAGCATTTT

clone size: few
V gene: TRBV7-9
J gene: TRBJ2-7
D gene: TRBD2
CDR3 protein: CASSGAGVNEQYF
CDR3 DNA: TGTGCCAGCAGCGGGGCGGGAGTTAACGAGCAGTACTTC

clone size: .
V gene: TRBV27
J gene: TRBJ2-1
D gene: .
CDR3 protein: CASRPLGYNEQFF
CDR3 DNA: TGTGCCAGCAGACCCCTCGGTTACAATGAGCAGTTCTTC

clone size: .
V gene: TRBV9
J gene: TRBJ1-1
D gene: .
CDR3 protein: CASSLGGYSTEAFF
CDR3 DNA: TGTGCCAGCTCCTTAGGGGGGTACTCCACTGAAGCTTTCTTT

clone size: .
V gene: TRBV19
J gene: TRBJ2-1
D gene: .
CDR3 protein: CASSSGPSSYNEQFF
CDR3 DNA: TGTGCCAGTAGTAGCGGGCCGAGCTCCTACAATGAGCAGTTCTTC

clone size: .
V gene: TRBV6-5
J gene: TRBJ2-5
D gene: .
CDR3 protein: CASNDPRRETQYF
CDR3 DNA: TGTGCCAGCAACGACCCACGTCGGGAGACCCAGTACTTC

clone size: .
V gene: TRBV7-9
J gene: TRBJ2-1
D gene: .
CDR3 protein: CASSRGTDYNEQFF
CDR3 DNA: TGTGCCAGCAGTCGGGGAACAGACTACAATGAGCAGTTCTTC

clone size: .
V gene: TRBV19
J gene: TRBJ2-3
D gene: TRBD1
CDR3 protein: CASSISGQYTDTQYF
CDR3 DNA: TGTGCCAGTAGTATCTCGGGACAGTACACAGATACGCAGTATTTT

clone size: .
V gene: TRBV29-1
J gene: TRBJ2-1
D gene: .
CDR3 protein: CSVIPAGYNEQFF
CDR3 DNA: TGCAGCGTTATCCCAGCAGGGTATAATGAGCAGTTCTTC

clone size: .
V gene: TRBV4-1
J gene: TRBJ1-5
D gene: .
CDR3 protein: CASSQEWDQPQHF
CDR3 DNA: TGCGCCAGCAGCCAGGAGTGGGATCAGCCCCAGCATTTT

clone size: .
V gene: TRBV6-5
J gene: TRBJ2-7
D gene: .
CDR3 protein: CASSWQEHYEQYF
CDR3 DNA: TGTGCCAGCAGCTGGCAGGAGCACTACGAGCAGTACTTC

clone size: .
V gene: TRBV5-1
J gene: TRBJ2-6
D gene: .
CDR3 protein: CASSSVNGGMLPGANVLTF
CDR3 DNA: TGCGCCAGCAGCTCTGTAAACGGAGGGATGTTACCTGGGGCCAACGTCCTGACTTTC

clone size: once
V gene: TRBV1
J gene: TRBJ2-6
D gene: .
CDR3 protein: CTSSLIGFRANVLTF
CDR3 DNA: TGCACCAGCAGTTTGATAGGTTTTCGGGCCAACGTCCTGACTTTC

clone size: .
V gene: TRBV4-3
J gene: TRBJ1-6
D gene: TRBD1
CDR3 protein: CASSQDIPYGQDLSSYNSPLHF
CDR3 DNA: TGCGCCAGCAGCCAAGATATTCCTTATGGACAGGACCTCAGCTCCTATAATTCACCCCTCCACTTT

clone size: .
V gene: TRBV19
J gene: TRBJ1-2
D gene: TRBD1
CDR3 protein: CASSIAGTGLFYGYTF
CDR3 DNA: TGTGCCAGTAGTATTGCCGGGACAGGGTTATTCTATGGCTACACCTTC

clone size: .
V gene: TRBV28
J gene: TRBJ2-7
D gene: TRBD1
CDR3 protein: CASSPDRGRAYEQYF
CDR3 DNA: TGTGCCAGCAGCCCCGACAGGGGGAGAGCCTACGAGCAGTACTTC

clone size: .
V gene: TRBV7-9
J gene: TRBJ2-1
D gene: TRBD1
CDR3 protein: CASSLVGQGNGDEQFF
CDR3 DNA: TGTGCCAGCAGCTTAGTGGGACAGGGGAACGGGGATGAGCAGTTCTTC

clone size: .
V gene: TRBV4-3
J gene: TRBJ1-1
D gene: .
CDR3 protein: CASSQDIRVIWDTEAFF
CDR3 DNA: TGCGCCAGCAGCCAAGATATCCGGGTAATTTGGGACACTGAAGCTTTCTTT

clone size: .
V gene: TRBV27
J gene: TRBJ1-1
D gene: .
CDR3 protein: CASSSQNRDTEAFF
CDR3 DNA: TGTGCCAGCAGTTCGCAAAACAGGGACACTGAAGCTTTCTTT

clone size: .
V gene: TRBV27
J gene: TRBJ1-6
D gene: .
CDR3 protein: CASSTTTATNSPLHF
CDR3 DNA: TGTGCCAGCAGTACGACGACAGCGACGAATTCACCCCTCCACTTT

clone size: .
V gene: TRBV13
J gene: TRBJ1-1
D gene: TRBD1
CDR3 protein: CASSLGTGGEAFF
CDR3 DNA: TGTGCCAGCAGCCTCGGGACAGGGGGAGAAGCTTTCTTT

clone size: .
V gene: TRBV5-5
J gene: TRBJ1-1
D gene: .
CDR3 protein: CASPRAEGTEAFF
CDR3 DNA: TGTGCCTCCCCTCGGGCCGAGGGCACTGAAGCTTTCTTT

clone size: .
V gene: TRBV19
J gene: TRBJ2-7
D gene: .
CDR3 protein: CASSIGRSISYEQYF
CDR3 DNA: TGTGCCAGTAGTATTGGACGGTCCATATCCTACGAGCAGTACTTC

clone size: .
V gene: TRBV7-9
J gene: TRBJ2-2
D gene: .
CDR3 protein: CASSRLSTGELFF
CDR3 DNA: TGTGCCAGCAGTCGTTTATCCACCGGGGAGCTGTTTTTT

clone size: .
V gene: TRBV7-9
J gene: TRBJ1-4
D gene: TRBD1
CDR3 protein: CASGTGGNEKLFF
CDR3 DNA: TGTGCCAGCGGGACAGGGGGTAATGAAAAACTGTTTTTT